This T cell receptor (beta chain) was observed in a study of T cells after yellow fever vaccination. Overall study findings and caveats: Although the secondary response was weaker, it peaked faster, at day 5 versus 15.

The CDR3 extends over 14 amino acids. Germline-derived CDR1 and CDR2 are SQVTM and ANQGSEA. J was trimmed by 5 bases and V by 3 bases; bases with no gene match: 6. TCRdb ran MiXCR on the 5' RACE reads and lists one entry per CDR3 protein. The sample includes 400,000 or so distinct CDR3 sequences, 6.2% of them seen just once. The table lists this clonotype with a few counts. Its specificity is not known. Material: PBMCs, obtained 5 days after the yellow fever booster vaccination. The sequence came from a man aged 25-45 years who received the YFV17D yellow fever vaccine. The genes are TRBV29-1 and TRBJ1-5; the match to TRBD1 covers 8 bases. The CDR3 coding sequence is TGCAGCGTTGACGGCCCAGGGGGCGATCAGCCCCAGCATTTT. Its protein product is CSVDGPGGDQPQHF.